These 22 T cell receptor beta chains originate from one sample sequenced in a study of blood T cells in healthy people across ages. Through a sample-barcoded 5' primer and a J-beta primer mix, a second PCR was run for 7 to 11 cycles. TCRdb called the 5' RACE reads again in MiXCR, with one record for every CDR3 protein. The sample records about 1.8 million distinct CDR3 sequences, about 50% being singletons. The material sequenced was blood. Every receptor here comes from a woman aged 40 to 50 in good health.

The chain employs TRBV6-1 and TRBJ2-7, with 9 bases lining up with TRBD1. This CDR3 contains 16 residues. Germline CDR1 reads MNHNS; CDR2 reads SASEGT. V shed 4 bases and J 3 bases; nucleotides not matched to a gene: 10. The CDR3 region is CASSGIRDRGGYEQYF. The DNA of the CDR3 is TGTGCCAGCAGTGGTATCAGAGACAGGGGGGGCTACGAGCAGTACTTC.

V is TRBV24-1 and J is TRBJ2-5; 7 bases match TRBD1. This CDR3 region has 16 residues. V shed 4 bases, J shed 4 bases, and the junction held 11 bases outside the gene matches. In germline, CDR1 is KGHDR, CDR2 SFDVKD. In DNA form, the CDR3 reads TGTGCCACCAGTGAACCTACACAGGGGCCCCGAGAGACCCAGTACTTC. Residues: CATSEPTQGPRETQYF.

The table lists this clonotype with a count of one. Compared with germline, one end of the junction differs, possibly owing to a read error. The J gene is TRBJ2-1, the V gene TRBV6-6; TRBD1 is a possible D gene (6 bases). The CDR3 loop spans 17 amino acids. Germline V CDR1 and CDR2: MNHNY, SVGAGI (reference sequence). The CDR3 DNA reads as TGTACCAGCAGTAACCAAAAAAACAGGGCCCCCCTTAATGAGCAGTTCTTC. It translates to CTSSNQKNRAPLNEQFF.

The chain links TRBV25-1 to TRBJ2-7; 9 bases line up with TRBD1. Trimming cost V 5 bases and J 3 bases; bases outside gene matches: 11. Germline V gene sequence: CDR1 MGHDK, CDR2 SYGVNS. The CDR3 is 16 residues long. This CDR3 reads CASSPIQGAGFYEQYF. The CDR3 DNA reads TGTGCCAGCAGTCCCATACAGGGGGCGGGCTTCTACGAGCAGTACTTC.

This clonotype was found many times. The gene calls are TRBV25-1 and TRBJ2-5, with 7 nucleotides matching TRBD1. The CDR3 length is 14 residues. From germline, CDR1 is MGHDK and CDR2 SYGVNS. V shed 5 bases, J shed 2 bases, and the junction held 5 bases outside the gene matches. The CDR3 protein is CASSKRQGQETQYF. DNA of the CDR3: TGTGCCAGCAGTAAACGACAGGGACAAGAGACCCAGTACTTC.

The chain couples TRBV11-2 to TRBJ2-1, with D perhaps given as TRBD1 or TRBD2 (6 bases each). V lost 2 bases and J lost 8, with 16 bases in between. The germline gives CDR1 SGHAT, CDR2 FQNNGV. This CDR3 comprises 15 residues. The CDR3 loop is CASSLSWGALYEQFF. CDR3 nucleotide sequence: TGTGCCAGCAGCTTATCATGGGGGGCCCTCTATGAGCAGTTCTTC. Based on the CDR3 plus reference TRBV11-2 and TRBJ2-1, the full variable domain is EAGVAQSPRYKIIEKRQSVAFWCNPISGHATLYWYQQILGQGPKLLIQFQNNGVVDDSQLPKDRFSAERLKGVDSTLKIQPAKLEDSAVYLCASSLSWGALYEQFFGPGTRLTVL.

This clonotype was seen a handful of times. This chain's CDR3 is CASKTSGGFGPLNEQYF. The CDR3 region has the DNA TGTGCCAGCAAAACTAGCGGGGGGTTCGGCCCCCTCAATGAGCAGTACTTC. This rearrangement joins TRBV27 to TRBJ2-7; 12 bases line up with TRBD2. Germline CDR1 and CDR2: MNHEY and SMNVEV (reference sequence). This CDR3 spans 17 amino acids. Trimming removed 7 bases from V and 7 bases from J; junction bases left unmatched: 17.

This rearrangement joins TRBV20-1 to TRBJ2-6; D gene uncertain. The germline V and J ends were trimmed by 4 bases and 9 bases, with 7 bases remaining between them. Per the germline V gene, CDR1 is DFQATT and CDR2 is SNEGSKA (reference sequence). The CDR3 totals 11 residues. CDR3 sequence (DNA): TGCAGTGCTACAGGAAGCAACGTCCTGACTTTC. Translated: CSATGSNVLTF.

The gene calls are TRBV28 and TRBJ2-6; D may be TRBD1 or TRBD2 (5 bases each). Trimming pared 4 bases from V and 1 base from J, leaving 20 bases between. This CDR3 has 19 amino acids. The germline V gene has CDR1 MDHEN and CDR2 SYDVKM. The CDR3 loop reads CASSSLDGAGESGANVLTF. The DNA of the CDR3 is TGTGCCAGCAGTTCACTGGACGGGGCCGGGGAGTCTGGGGCCAACGTCCTGACTTTC.

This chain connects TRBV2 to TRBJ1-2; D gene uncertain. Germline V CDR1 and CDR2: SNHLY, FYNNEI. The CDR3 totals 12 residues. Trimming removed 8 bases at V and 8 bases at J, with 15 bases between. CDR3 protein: CASYGTPRGYTF. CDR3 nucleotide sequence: TGTGCCAGCTATGGCACCCCGAGGGGCTACACCTTC.

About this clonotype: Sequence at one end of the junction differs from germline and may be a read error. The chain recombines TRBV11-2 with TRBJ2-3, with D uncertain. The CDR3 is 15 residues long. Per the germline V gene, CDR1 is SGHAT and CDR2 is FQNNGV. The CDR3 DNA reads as TGTGCCAACAGCTCGACACCCATAAGCACAGATACGCAGTATTTT. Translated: CANSSTPISTDTQYF.

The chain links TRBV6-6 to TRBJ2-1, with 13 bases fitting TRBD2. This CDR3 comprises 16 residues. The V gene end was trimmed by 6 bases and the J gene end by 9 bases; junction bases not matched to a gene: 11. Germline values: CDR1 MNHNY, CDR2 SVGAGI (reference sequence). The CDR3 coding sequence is TGTGCCAGCAGCTCCTTACTAGCGGGGGGGGCTGGTGAGCAGTTCTTC. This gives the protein CASSSLLAGGAGEQFF.

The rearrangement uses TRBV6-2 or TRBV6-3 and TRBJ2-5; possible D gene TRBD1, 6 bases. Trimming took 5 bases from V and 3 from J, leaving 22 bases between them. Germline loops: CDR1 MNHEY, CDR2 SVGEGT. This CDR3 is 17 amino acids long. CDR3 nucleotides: TGTGCCAGCAGTAACAAACCCGGACAGAGGGTTAAAGAGACCCAGTACTTC. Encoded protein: CASSNKPGQRVKETQYF.

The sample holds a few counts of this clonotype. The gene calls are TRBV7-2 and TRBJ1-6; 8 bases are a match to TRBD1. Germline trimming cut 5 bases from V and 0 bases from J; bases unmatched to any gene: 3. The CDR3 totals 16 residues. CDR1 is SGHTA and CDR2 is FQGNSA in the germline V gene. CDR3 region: CASSRDRGSYNSPLHF. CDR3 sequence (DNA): TGTGCCAGCAGCCGTGACAGGGGCTCCTATAATTCACCCCTCCACTTT.

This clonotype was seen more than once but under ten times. The CDR3 spells CASSEDLPAKNIQYF. The CDR3 DNA follows: TGTGCCAGCAGCGAGGACTTACCAGCCAAAAACATTCAGTACTTC. V usage is TRBV2 and J usage is TRBJ2-4; D is possibly TRBD2 (5 bases). The length of the CDR3 is 15 residues. Germline V gene sequence: CDR1 SNHLY, CDR2 FYNNEI. V gave up 6 bases and J gave up 0 bases, with 12 bases separating them.

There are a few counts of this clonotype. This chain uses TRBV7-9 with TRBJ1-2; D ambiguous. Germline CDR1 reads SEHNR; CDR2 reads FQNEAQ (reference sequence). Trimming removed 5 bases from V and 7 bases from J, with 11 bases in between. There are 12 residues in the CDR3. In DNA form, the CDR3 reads TGTGCCAGCAGCCCCATCACCCGTGGCTACACCTTC. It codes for CASSPITRGYTF.

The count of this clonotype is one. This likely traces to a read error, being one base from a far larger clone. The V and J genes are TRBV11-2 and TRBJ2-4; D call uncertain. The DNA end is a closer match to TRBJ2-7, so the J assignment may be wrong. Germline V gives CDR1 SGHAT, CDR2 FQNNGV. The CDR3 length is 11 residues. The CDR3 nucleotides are TGTGCCATCAGCTTCCTCTACGAGCAGTACTTC. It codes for CAISFLYEQYF.

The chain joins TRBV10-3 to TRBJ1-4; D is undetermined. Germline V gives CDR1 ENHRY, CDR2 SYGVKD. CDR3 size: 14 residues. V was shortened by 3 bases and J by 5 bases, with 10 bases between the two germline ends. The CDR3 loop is CAISDPRRNEKLFF. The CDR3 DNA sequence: TGTGCCATCAGTGACCCTAGACGGAATGAAAAACTGTTTTTT.

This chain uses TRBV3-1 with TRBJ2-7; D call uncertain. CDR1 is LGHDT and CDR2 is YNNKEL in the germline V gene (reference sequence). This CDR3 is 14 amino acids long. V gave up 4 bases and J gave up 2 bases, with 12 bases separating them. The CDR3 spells CASSRGPMTYEQYF. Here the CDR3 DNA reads TGTGCCAGCAGCCGAGGACCGATGACCTACGAGCAGTACTTC.

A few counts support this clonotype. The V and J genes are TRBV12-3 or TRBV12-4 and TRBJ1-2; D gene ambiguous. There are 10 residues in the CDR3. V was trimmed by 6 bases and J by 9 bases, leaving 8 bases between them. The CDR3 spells CASSQTRYTF. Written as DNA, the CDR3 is TGTGCCAGCAGCCAGACCCGCTACACCTTC.

This chain's CDR3 is CASRHSGGLSYNEQFF. The CDR3 region has the DNA TGTGCCAGCAGGCATAGCGGGGGGCTGTCCTACAATGAGCAGTTCTTC. V usage is TRBV6-6 and J usage is TRBJ2-1, with TRBD2 matching over 10 bases. CDR3 length equals 16 residues. The V and J ends lost 6 bases and 1 base, in that order; junction bases with no gene match: 6. The V gene's germline CDR1 is MNHNY and CDR2 SVGAGI (reference sequence).

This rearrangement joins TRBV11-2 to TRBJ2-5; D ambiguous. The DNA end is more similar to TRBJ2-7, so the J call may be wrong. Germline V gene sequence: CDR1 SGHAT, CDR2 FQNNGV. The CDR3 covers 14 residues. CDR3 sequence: CASSPGRVGNEQYF. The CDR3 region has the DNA TGTGCCAGCAGCCCAGGACGGGTGGGGAACGAGCAGTACTTC.